The TCR beta chain described here comes from a study of T-cell reconstitution after alpha-beta-depleted transplantation in children. Library preparation (for TCRbeta) was performed with unique molecular identifiers. MiXCR, applied by TCRdb to the PCR reads, yields one record per CDR3 protein. The repertoire holds about 610,000 distinct CDR3 sequences, with 10% to 13% as singletons. The sequenced sample was PBMCs from the stem cell graft donor, obtained from the stem cell graft. This sequence was found in a human donor who donated a stem cell graft to a child with acute myeloid leukemia.

As DNA, the CDR3 is TGTGCCAGCAGCCCCAGGGGGCGGAACTATGGCTACACCTTC. Protein: CASSPRGRNYGYTF. This chain joins TRBV6-2 or TRBV6-3 and TRBJ1-2; 8 positions match TRBD1. The germline CDR1 and CDR2 sequences are MNHEY and SVGEGT. V shed 6 bases and J 2 bases; nucleotides not matched to a gene: 5. The CDR3 contains 14 residues.